The 17 T cell receptor beta chains reported below all come from one sample, sequenced in a study of T cells after yellow fever vaccination. Via MiXCR, TCRdb re-called the 5' RACE reads, giving one row per CDR3 protein. The repertoire has approximately 300,000 distinct CDR3 sequences, roughly 13% of them found once; the top ten carry about 0.54%. The input for sequencing was CD4+ T cells sorted from PBMCs, taken 45 days after the yellow fever booster vaccination. All receptors come from a man aged 25 to 45 who received the YFV17D yellow fever vaccine.

This clonotype has ten or more counts. The V and J genes are TRBV7-6 and TRBJ2-5; D is undetermined. V was trimmed by 0 bases and J by 4 bases, leaving 9 bases between them. This CDR3 contains 14 residues. Germline V CDR1 and CDR2: SGHVS, FNYEAQ. The CDR3 region has the DNA TGTGCCAGCAGCTTAGCGGCGGCTGGAGAGACCCAGTACTTC. Translating it yields CASSLAAAGETQYF.

Many counts were recorded for this clonotype. The genes are TRBV12-3 or TRBV12-4 and TRBJ1-5; D is possibly TRBD1 (5 bases). CDR3 length: 12 amino acids. V was pared by 6 bases and J by 7 bases, with 10 bases between. The CDR3 here is CASRGVGQPQHF. CDR3 coding DNA: TGTGCCAGCAGAGGGGTAGGGCAGCCCCAGCATTTT.

This clonotype has just a few counts. The chain joins TRBV5-1 to TRBJ2-4; possible D gene TRBD2, 5 bases. The V end was cut by 2 bases, the J end by 8 bases, with 14 bases between. The germline V gene has CDR1 SGHRS and CDR2 YFSETQ. The CDR3 extends over 14 amino acids. This chain's CDR3 is CASSFGSGLDIQYF. Written as DNA, the CDR3 is TGCGCCAGCAGCTTTGGGAGTGGCTTGGACATTCAGTACTTC. The complete variable domain, with remaining parts taken from reference TRBV5-1 and TRBJ2-4, reads KAGVTQTPRYLIKTRGQQVTLSCSPISGHRSVSWYQQTPGQGLQFLFEYFSETQRNKGNFPGRFSGRQFSNSRSEMNVSTLELGDSALYLCASSFGSGLDIQYFGAGTRLSVL.

This clonotype was observed a few times. The chain recombines TRBV28 with TRBJ2-7; possibly TRBD1 or TRBD2 for D (5 bases each). The CDR3 has 13 residues. CDR1 is MDHEN and CDR2 is SYDVKM in the germline V gene. Trimming removed 5 bases from V and 3 bases from J, with 11 bases in between. CDR3 sequence reads: CASSPGDVYEQYF. The DNA of the CDR3 is TGTGCCAGCAGTCCCGGGGACGTCTACGAGCAGTACTTC.

This chain links TRBV5-1 with TRBJ2-7; TRBD2 might be the D (5 bases). This CDR3 contains 12 residues. V was cut by 5 bases and J by 7 bases, with 13 bases left in between. Germline V gene data show CDR1 as SGHRS and CDR2 as YFSETQ. The CDR3 DNA is TGCGCCAGCAGGGAGACGGGCGGGGAGCAGTACTTC. Translation gives CASRETGGEQYF.

Of note for this clonotype: This could be a read error, since a much larger clone is one nucleotide away. The chain recombines TRBV20-1 with TRBJ2-5, with D possibly matching TRBD2 (6 bases). V was trimmed by 7 bases and J by 7 bases, leaving 13 bases between them. This CDR3 spans 11 amino acids. The germline gives CDR1 DFQATT, CDR2 SNEGSKA (reference sequence). The CDR3 loop reads CSDRRVGTQYF. In nucleotides, the CDR3 is TGCAGTGATAGGAGGGTTGGGACCCAGTACTTC.

The rearrangement joins TRBV28 to TRBJ2-5, with no clear D. V was shortened by 2 bases and J by 2 bases, with 6 bases between the two germline ends. Germline assignment: CDR1 MDHEN and CDR2 SYDVKM. The CDR3 covers 13 residues. The CDR3 DNA reads TGTGCCAGCAGTTTAGCAGCTCAAGAGACCCAGTACTTC. This sequence encodes CASSLAAQETQYF.

This clonotype was seen repeatedly, ten times or more. V is TRBV20-1 and J is TRBJ2-3, with D tentatively TRBD2 (5 bases). Trimming took 0 bases from V and 5 from J, leaving 15 bases between them. CDR3 size: 15 residues. Germline CDR1 is DFQATT and CDR2 is SNEGSKA (reference sequence). In DNA form, the CDR3 reads TGCAGTGCTAGAGACCAGACGGGAAATGGAGATACGCAGTATTTT. It translates to CSARDQTGNGDTQYF.

This clonotype was found many times. The chain links TRBV10-3 to TRBJ1-1; 8 nucleotides agree with TRBD1. Trimming removed 4 bases from V and 3 bases from J; junction bases left unmatched: 4. Germline CDR1 reads ENHRY; CDR2 reads SYGVKD. CDR3 length: 14 amino acids. The CDR3 nucleotides read TGTGCCATCAGTGGACAGGGGTTGGACACTGAAGCTTTCTTT. Encoded protein: CAISGQGLDTEAFF.

This clonotype was recorded a few times. This chain uses TRBV5-5 with TRBJ1-5; D not certain. V was trimmed by 0 bases and J by 2 bases, leaving 15 bases between them. The CDR3 totals 17 residues. Germline values: CDR1 SGHKS, CDR2 YYEKEE (reference sequence). CDR3 residues: CASSLEGRRRGNQPQHF. DNA for the CDR3: TGTGCCAGCAGCTTGGAAGGGAGGCGGAGAGGCAATCAGCCCCAGCATTTT.

The V and J genes are TRBV5-1 and TRBJ2-5; D is unclear. V lost 0 bases and J 2 bases, leaving 8 bases between the germline ends. Germline V gene sequence: CDR1 SGHRS, CDR2 YFSETQ. CDR3 length equals 14 residues. CDR3 sequence reads: CASSLGRAQETQYF. In nucleotides, the CDR3 is TGCGCCAGCAGCTTGGGGCGAGCTCAAGAGACCCAGTACTTC.

This clonotype has at least ten counts. The V and J genes are TRBV6-5 and TRBJ1-1; D is undetermined. Germline V gene sequence: CDR1 MNHEY, CDR2 SVGAGI. CDR3 length: 13 amino acids. V shed 7 bases and J shed 1 base, with 10 bases lying between them. The CDR3 nucleotides are TGTGCCAGCAAGAGGAGCAGGAACACTGAAGCTTTCTTT. The encoded protein is CASKRSRNTEAFF.

The chain uses TRBV18 and TRBJ2-7; 7 positions match TRBD1. The CDR3 runs to 16 residues. Germline V gene sequence: CDR1 KGHSH, CDR2 LQKENI. V lost 0 bases to trimming and J lost 1 base; unmatched junction nucleotides: 6. The CDR3 spells CASSPPVRDSSYEQYF. The CDR3 coding sequence is TGTGCCAGCTCACCACCGGTTCGGGACAGTTCCTACGAGCAGTACTTC.

The chain combines TRBV4-3 with TRBJ2-7; weak D call: TRBD1 (5 bases). Trimming shortened V by 1 base and J by 2 bases, and 9 bases separated the two germline ends. There are 14 residues in the CDR3. Germline CDR1 and CDR2: LGHNA and YSLEER. The chain's CDR3 is CASSQVRGPYEQYF. The CDR3 coding sequence is TGCGCCAGCAGCCAAGTAAGGGGCCCCTACGAGCAGTACTTC.

The V gene is TRBV5-1, the J gene TRBJ2-5; D may be TRBD2 (5 bases). The CDR3 spans 11 residues. Germline V CDR1 and CDR2: SGHRS, YFSETQ. V shed 10 bases and J shed 7 bases, with 14 bases lying between them. CDR3 nucleotide sequence: TGCGCCGCCCGCAATGGAGGGACCCAGTACTTC. This translates into CAARNGGTQYF.

The chain carries TRBV7-2 and TRBJ2-2; 7 bases are shared with TRBD1. Germline V gene sequence: CDR1 SGHTA, CDR2 FQGNSA. Germline trimming cut 5 bases from V and 5 bases from J; bases unmatched to any gene: 14. The CDR3 totals 17 residues. This chain's CDR3 is CASSLQPKTGKTGELFF. The CDR3 DNA sequence: TGTGCCAGCAGCCTCCAACCGAAGACAGGGAAGACCGGGGAGCTGTTTTTT.

This clonotype was recorded at least ten times. The chain uses TRBV5-6 and TRBJ2-2; tentative D call: TRBD1 (6 bases). Per germline, CDR1 SGHDT and CDR2 YYEEEE. The CDR3 is made up of 16 amino acids. Trimming stripped 3 bases from V and 4 bases from J, with 16 bases between. CDR3 sequence (DNA): TGTGCCAGCAGCTCCCCTCGGGACAAGCTCACCGGGGAGCTGTTTTTT. Encoded protein: CASSSPRDKLTGELFF.